This record concerns one TCR beta chain sequence. A few counts support this clonotype. The antigen this receptor binds is unknown. No base quality information exists; no much larger clone differs at one position. Starting from 450 to 500 ng total RNA, TCRbeta-specific cDNA was produced by reverse transcription with a constant-region primer and ProtoScript II reverse transcriptase. TCRbeta libraries were built with three nested multiplex PCR rounds, a slightly modified ARM-PCR procedure. Each of the first two PCR rounds ran for approximately 11 cycles and used multiplex TRBV1-TRBV30 forward primers together with a Cbeta reverse primer. Sample barcodes and Illumina adapters were added in a final 25-cycle PCR using Deep VentR polymerase. Before sequencing, amplicons between 200 and 500 bp were purified from gel using a QIAquick gel extraction kit. TCRbeta amplicons were sequenced on an Illumina HiSeq 2500 with 250-bp paired-end reads. In the paper's pipeline: To recover full CDR3 sequences, reads were quality-trimmed using Trimmomatic v0.33 and paired reads were then merged using FLASH v1.2.11. MiGEC v1.2.1b assigned V, D and J germline segments to the rearranged TCRbeta sequences. Clonotype statistics and Shannon-Wiener diversity indices were calculated with VDJtools v1.0.0. Except for diversity analysis, only the 250 most abundant clonotypes of each sample were used in subsequent analyses to reduce sampling bias. The public sequencing data were trimmed at Q25 with fastp and processed into clonotypes with MiXCR by TCRdb, which kept only in-frame beta chains. Each entry merges the rows of one CDR3 protein and shows their most common DNA and genes. TCRdb, not the original authors, processed these V and J calls. Counted in this sample were fewer than 70,000 distinct CDR3 sequences; roughly 70% of them appeared once. Around 50% of the sample is taken by the ten largest.

CDR1 and CDR2 (MNHNS, SASEGT) derive from the germline V gene. The CDR3 contains 11 residues, cysteine and phenylalanine counted. Only the CDR3 portion is preserved as DNA: 33 bases, with reading frame beginning at the first base. The junction shows trimming of 6 bases on V and 3 bases on J, plus 6 bases between the germline ends. This specimen belongs to a study of tumor-infiltrating lymphocytes in primary liver carcinoma (dated by TCRdb to about 2017). As for the study more broadly: Hepatocellular carcinoma (four) or combined HCC and intrahepatic cholangiocarcinoma (one) was present in the five patients, who were three men and two women aged 30 to 69 years. Roughly 3.5 to 7.5 million productive TCRbeta reads were obtained per sample, and no significant difference in read depth was found between tissue types. Agilent mRNA microarray profiling was performed on the approximately 27 tumor region samples to relate TCRbeta repertoire diversity to the local molecular phenotype. The study combined TCRbeta repertoire sequencing, expression microarrays and whole-exome sequencing across five regions of each liver tumor, with adjacent normal tissue and blood. Repertoires from technical replicates were highly reproducible, with mean shared-clone rates roughly 0.87 and correlation coefficients above 0.95. Tumors of the five patients were stage T1-T3 N0M0 with maximum diameters of roughly 4.2 to 10 cm. A total of roughly 35 specimens from 5 patients went through TCRbeta repertoire sequencing, namely 25 tumor regions, 5 adjacent noncancerous liver tissues and 5 peripheral blood samples.

Without any cell sorting, total RNA and DNA were extracted together from around 20-30 mg of bulk tissue using the AllPrep DNA/RNA mini kit. Four to six patients with histopathologically diagnosed primary liver carcinoma underwent surgical resection in China between November 2015 and March 2016. Chronic HBV infection was present in the patients, and the patients were treatment-naive at sampling. Five spatially separated regions were sampled from each tumor: the superior, inferior, left-lateral and right-lateral poles, plus the tumor centre. Histology showed that every tumor sample contained more than 80% viable tumor cells. Pieces of fresh tumor and adjacent tissue were cut in half, with one half kept in RNAlater at -80 degrees C and the other half sent for histology. General study outcomes and caveats: Since the samples were bulk and unsorted, there was no way to compare CD4+ and CD8+ T cell repertoires. Only a few patients were included in the study, and the authors note that the findings should be validated in a larger study. Only about 8-25% of top clones were found in all five regions of a tumor, suggesting spatial heterogeneity of tumor-infiltrating T cells. Pairs of tumor regions showed greater repertoire overlap (mean around 35%) than tumor-adjacent pairs (roughly 17%) or tumor-blood pairs (roughly 14%), which is consistent with antigen-driven expansion. The top 250 clones made up a significantly larger repertoire fraction in tumors than in blood (p = 0.039). Only the TCR beta chain was sequenced, so true repertoire diversity is likely underestimated because unpaired alpha chains were not captured.

The material sequenced was liver tumor tissue from sampling region 2. This specimen's cell subset or site label, interpreted: tumor region T2, inferior pole. The rearranged segments are TRBV6-1 and TRBJ2-7, with the identity of the D gene unclear. This TCR was sampled from a man in his forties with primary liver carcinoma and hepatitis B virus infection. Read as DNA, the sequence is TGTGCCAGCAGCGACGGCTACGAGCAGTACTTC. It encodes CASSDGYEQYF.